Below are 18 T cell receptor beta chains sequenced from a single sample in a study of cytomegalovirus exposure and HLA in healthy donors. The table came from immunoSEQ multiplex PCR; TCRdb's copy has only in-frame clones and leaves some out. The repertoire holds over 60,000 clones, 85% to 95% seen once, with approximately 3.3% in the top ten. The sample consisted of PBMCs. The source of these receptors is a man in his late teens or twenties in good health and CMV-seronegative.

The chain carries TRBV6-1 and TRBJ1-1; no definite D call. V dropped 4 bases and J dropped 4 bases, with 13 bases sitting between them. Germline V gene lookup returns CDR1 MNHNS and CDR2 SASEGT. This CDR3 region has 14 residues. CDR3 in amino acids: CASSGNPPVTEAFF. Written as DNA, the CDR3 is TGTGCCAGCAGTGGAAATCCCCCGGTCACTGAAGCTTTCTTT.

The V call is TRBV6-5, the J call TRBJ1-3; 7 nucleotides match TRBD1. The germline CDR1 and CDR2 sequences are MNHEY and SVGAGI. The CDR3 has 13 amino acids. Unmatched junction bases numbered 2, after V lost 7 bases and J lost 2 bases. CDR3 DNA: TGTGCCAGCACCGGACAGGCTGGAAACACCATATATTTT. Its translation: CASTGQAGNTIYF.

The chain couples TRBV9 to TRBJ1-1; D perhaps matches TRBD1 (6 bases). Trimming stripped 0 bases from V and 7 bases from J, with 10 bases between. The CDR3 runs to 13 residues. Per germline, CDR1 SGDLS and CDR2 YYNGEE. The CDR3 nucleotides read TGTGCCAGCAGCGTAGGAGGGGGTAGTGAAGCTTTCTTT. Protein: CASSVGGGSEAFF.

The rearrangement links TRBV7-9 to TRBJ2-3; 7 bases map to TRBD2. V lost 5 bases and J lost 3; bases outside the gene matches: 2. Germline V gene data show CDR1 as SEHNR and CDR2 as FQNEAQ (reference sequence). The CDR3 spans 13 residues. This CDR3 is CASSGGVTDTQYF. The CDR3 nucleotides are TGTGCCAGCAGCGGGGGGGTGACAGATACGCAGTATTTT. The whole variable domain, filled in from reference TRBV7-9 and TRBJ2-3, reads DTGVSQNPRHKITKRGQNVTFRCDPISEHNRLYWYRQTLGQGPEFLTYFQNEAQLEKSRLLSDRFSAERPKGSFSTLEIQRTEQGDSAMYLCASSGGVTDTQYFGPGTRLTVL.

The genes are TRBV7-9 and TRBJ2-1, with D tentatively TRBD2 (6 bases). The CDR3 is made up of 19 amino acids. V lost 1 base and J 0 bases, leaving 19 bases between the germline ends. Germline CDR1 and CDR2: SEHNR and FQNEAQ (reference sequence). CDR3 amino acids: CASSLELNGRGFSYNEQFF. The CDR3 region has the DNA TGTGCCAGCAGCTTAGAATTGAACGGGAGAGGCTTCTCCTACAATGAGCAGTTCTTC. Supplemented by reference TRBV7-9 and TRBJ2-1, the full variable domain reads DTGVSQNPRHKITKRGQNVTFRCDPISEHNRLYWYRQTLGQGPEFLTYFQNEAQLEKSRLLSDRFSAERPKGSFSTLEIQRTEQGDSAMYLCASSLELNGRGFSYNEQFFGPGTRLTVL.

This chain uses TRBV6-1 with TRBJ2-7, with D possibly being TRBD1 (5 bases). The germline V gene has CDR1 MNHNS and CDR2 SASEGT. The CDR3 loop spans 13 amino acids. V was pared by 8 bases and J by 3 bases, with 14 bases between. The CDR3 spells CASEPDTRYEQYF. The CDR3 DNA reads as TGTGCCAGCGAACCGGACACCCGCTACGAGCAGTACTTC.

The rearrangement joins TRBV28 to TRBJ1-2; D is undetermined. V lost 6 bases and J lost 8, with 10 bases in between. The CDR3 sequence is 11 residues long. The germline CDR1 and CDR2 sequences are MDHEN and SYDVKM. CDR3 nucleotide sequence: TGTGCCAGCAGCTCGACTAGGGGCTACACCTTC. Translation gives CASSSTRGYTF.

The chain uses TRBV7-2 and TRBJ2-1; 9 bases map to TRBD2. The trim removed 1 base at V and 4 bases at J, leaving 2 bases unmatched. The CDR3 is made up of 15 amino acids. Germline lookup yields CDR1 SGHTA and CDR2 FQGNSA. The CDR3 spells CASSLGLAGYNEQFF. In DNA form, the CDR3 reads TGTGCCAGCAGCTTAGGTCTAGCGGGGTACAATGAGCAGTTCTTC.

CDR3 protein: CASSFRTGGDTQYF. CDR3 nucleotide sequence: TGTGCCAGCAGTTTTAGGACTGGCGGCGATACGCAGTATTTT. The chain links TRBV27 to TRBJ2-3; perhaps TRBD2 as D (5 bases). CDR3 length: 14 residues. The germline CDR1 and CDR2 sequences are MNHEY and SMNVEV (reference sequence). Deletions cut 3 bases from V and 6 bases from J, with 13 bases between.

The chain has TRBV28 and TRBJ2-5; TRBD1 is a possible D gene (5 bases). Between the trimmed V and J ends, which lost 10 bases and 5 bases, there was a span of 20 bases. This CDR3 contains 14 residues. Germline V lookup: CDR1 MDHEN, CDR2 SYDVKM. The CDR3 DNA reads as TGTGCCACTTCAGGGCCTTCGGATTGGGAGACCCAGTACTTC. It yields the protein CATSGPSDWETQYF.

J is TRBJ2-6 and V is TRBV5-1, with TRBD1 identical over 8 bases. V dropped 8 bases and J dropped 0; count of bases not matched to a gene: 10. The germline V gene has CDR1 SGHRS and CDR2 YFSETQ. The CDR3 is 17 residues long. The CDR3 region has the DNA TGCGCCAGTTCCGGGACAGGACCTATCTCTGGGGCCAACGTCCTGACTTTC. Amino acid sequence: CASSGTGPISGANVLTF.

In its sample, this clone was seen once. The V and J genes are TRBV23-1 and TRBJ2-6, with TRBD1 as a possible D gene (5 bases). TRBV23-1 is an ORF, with its function uncertain. The CDR3 is 16 amino acids. V lost 0 bases and J 2 bases, leaving 8 bases between the germline ends. The CDR3 reads CASSQSMDTGANVLTF. The CDR3 DNA sequence: TGCGCCAGCAGTCAATCCATGGACACTGGGGCCAACGTCCTGACTTTC.

This chain connects TRBV27 to TRBJ1-2; D ambiguous. The CDR3 loop spans 15 amino acids. Per germline, CDR1 MNHEY and CDR2 SMNVEV (reference sequence). V was shortened by 2 bases and J by 3 bases, with 13 bases between the two germline ends. The chain's CDR3 is CASSLNGRLYYGYTF. CDR3 coding DNA: TGTGCCAGCAGTTTAAACGGCAGGTTATACTATGGCTACACCTTC.

The chain carries TRBV5-4 and TRBJ1-1, with D unclear. Trimming left V 3 bases short and J 1 base short, with 10 bases between. Looked up from germline, CDR1 is SGHNT and CDR2 is YYREEE (reference sequence). The CDR3 totals 14 residues. DNA of the CDR3: TGTGCCAGCAGCTCCTACGAAGAGAACACTGAAGCTTTCTTT. Amino acid sequence: CASSSYEENTEAFF.

The gene calls are TRBV29-1 and TRBJ1-1; D may be TRBD1 (6 bases). This CDR3 contains 12 residues. Germline V gene data show CDR1 as SQVTM and CDR2 as ANQGSEA. V lost 7 bases and J lost 1, with 10 bases in between. The CDR3 reads CSAGGQNTEAFF. DNA of the CDR3: TGCAGCGCTGGGGGACAGAACACTGAAGCTTTCTTT.

V is TRBV5-1 and J is TRBJ1-2, with TRBD1 identical over 7 bases. Germline V gene sequence: CDR1 SGHRS, CDR2 YFSETQ. The CDR3 contains 16 residues. The trim removed 3 bases at V and 5 bases at J, leaving 13 bases unmatched. CDR3 amino acids: CASSSDGTETYYGYTF. The CDR3 DNA reads TGCGCCAGCAGCTCAGATGGGACAGAGACATATTATGGCTACACCTTC.

J is TRBJ2-6 and V is TRBV10-3; a possible D gene is TRBD1 (5 bases). The CDR3 consists of 13 residues. With 11 bases removed from V and 4 bases from J, the gap between germline ends came to 12 bases. Germline V gene lookup returns CDR1 ENHRY and CDR2 SYGVKD. The CDR3 is CACSPGGANVLTF. The CDR3 DNA sequence: TGTGCCTGCTCCCCAGGGGGGGCCAACGTCCTGACTTTC.

This rearrangement joins TRBV10-3 to TRBJ2-5; 7 bases match TRBD1. The CDR3 length is 14 residues. Trimming removed 10 bases from V and 3 bases from J; junction bases left unmatched: 11. Germline V CDR1 and CDR2: ENHRY, SYGVKD. The CDR3 loop reads CASSTGDVEETQYF. The CDR3 DNA sequence: TGTGCCAGCTCCACAGGGGACGTCGAAGAGACCCAGTACTTC.